Detailed here is one TCR beta chain. Its antigen remains unknown. The ends were cut back, 4 bases at V and 3 bases at J, with 16 bases in the middle. Germline V gene lookup returns CDR1 SGHVS and CDR2 FQNEAQ. This CDR3 region has 15 residues. Some clones are missing from TCRdb's copy, which holds only in-frame ones; the method was immunoSEQ multiplex PCR. Of about 30,000 clones in the sample, 82% were seen once. This sample is part of a study of a mutant IDH1 vaccine in newly diagnosed glioma. Study overall: Patients had received radiotherapy, temozolomide, or both previously, most receiving both.

General study findings and limits: Changes to the top peripheral T cell clonotypes appeared unrelated to pseudoprogression. Patients showed vaccine-induced immune responses at a rate of roughly 94%.

Time point specified: baseline, week 1 (first vaccination visit). Indicated treatment: pre-vaccination baseline after standard-of-care therapy. The sequences come from PBMCs, collected from a glioma patient treated with radiotherapy, temozolomide or both. J is TRBJ2-7 and V is TRBV7-8, with D possibly being TRBD1 (6 bases). This receptor was obtained from a man aged 30 to 45 with glioma. Written as DNA, the CDR3 is TGTGCCAGCAGCTCCCGGGACAAGGATTACTACGAGCAGTACTTC. Its translation: CASSSRDKDYYEQYF. Looking up the rest from reference TRBV7-8 and TRBJ2-7 gives the full variable domain: GAGVSQSPRYKVAKRGQDVALRCDPISGHVSLFWYQQALGQGPEFLTYFQNEAQLDKSGLPSDRFFAERPEGSVSTLKIQRTQQEDSAVYLCASSSRDKDYYEQYFGPGTRLTVT.